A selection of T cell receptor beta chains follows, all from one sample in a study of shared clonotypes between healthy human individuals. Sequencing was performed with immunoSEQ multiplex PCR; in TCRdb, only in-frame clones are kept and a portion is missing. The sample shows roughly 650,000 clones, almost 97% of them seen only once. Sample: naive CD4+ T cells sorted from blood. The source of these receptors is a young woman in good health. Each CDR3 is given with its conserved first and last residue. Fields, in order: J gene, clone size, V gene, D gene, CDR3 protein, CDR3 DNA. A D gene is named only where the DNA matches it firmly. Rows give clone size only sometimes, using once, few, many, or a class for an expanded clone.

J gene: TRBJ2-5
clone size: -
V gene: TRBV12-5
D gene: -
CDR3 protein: CASASSLETQYF
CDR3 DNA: TGTGCTAGTGCCTCCTCTCTAGAGACCCAGTACTTC

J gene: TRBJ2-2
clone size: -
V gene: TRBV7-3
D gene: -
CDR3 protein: CASSLPTGELFF
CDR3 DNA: TGTGCCAGCAGCTTGCCCACCGGGGAGCTGTTTTTT

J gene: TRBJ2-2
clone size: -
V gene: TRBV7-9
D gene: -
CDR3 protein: CASSLAGTGELFF
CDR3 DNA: TGTGCCAGCAGCTTAGCCGGCACCGGGGAGCTGTTTTTT

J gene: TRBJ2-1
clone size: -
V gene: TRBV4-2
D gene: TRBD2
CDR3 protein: CASSTTGGREFF
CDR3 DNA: TGTGCCAGCAGTACAACAGGCGGGAGGGAGTTCTTC

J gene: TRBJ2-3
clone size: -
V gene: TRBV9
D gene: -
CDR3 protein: CASNPLTLSTDTQYF
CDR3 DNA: TGTGCCAGCAATCCACTAACCCTTAGCACAGATACGCAGTATTTT

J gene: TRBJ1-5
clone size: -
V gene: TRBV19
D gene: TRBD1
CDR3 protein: CASSIETGGRSQPQHF
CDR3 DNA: TGTGCCAGTAGTATTGAGACAGGGGGACGCAGTCAGCCCCAGCATTTT

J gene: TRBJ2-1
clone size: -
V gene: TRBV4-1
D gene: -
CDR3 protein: CASSRGGVSYNEQFF
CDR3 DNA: TGCGCCAGCAGCCGGGGGGGCGTGTCCTACAATGAGCAGTTCTTC

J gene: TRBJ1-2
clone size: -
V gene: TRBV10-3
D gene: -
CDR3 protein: CAISEGGGDGYTF
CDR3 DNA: TGTGCCATCAGTGAGGGTGGAGGTGATGGCTACACCTTC

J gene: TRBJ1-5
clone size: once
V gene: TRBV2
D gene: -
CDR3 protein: CASSVSWRNQPQHF
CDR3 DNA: TGTGCCAGCAGTGTCTCGTGGCGCAATCAGCCCCAGCATTTT

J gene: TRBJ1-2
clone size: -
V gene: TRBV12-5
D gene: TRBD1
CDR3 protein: CASGLVQKTETGSGYGYTF
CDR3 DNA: TGTGCTAGTGGTTTGGTACAAAAAACCGAGACAGGGTCGGGCTATGGCTACACCTTC

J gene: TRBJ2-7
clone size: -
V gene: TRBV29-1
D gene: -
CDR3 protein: CSVDAGAYEQYF
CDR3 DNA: TGCAGCGTTGATGCAGGGGCCTACGAGCAGTACTTC

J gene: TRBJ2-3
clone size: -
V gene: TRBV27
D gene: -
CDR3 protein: CASSISPSTDTQYF
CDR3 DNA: TGTGCCAGCAGTATTTCACCTAGCACAGATACGCAGTATTTT

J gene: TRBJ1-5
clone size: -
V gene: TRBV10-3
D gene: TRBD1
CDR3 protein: CAISNTGEIQPQHF
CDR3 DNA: TGTGCCATCAGCAATACAGGGGAGATACAGCCCCAGCATTTT

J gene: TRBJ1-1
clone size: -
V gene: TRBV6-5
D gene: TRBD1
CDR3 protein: CASSAGQGGTEAFF
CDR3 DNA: TGTGCCAGCAGCGCTGGACAGGGGGGTACTGAAGCTTTCTTT

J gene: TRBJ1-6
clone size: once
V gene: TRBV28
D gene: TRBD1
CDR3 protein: CASRRDRAENSPLHF
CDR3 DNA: TGTGCCAGCAGGCGGGACAGGGCTGAGAATTCACCCCTCCACTTT

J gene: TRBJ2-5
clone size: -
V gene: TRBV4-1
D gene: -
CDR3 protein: CASSQGRWASYQETQYF
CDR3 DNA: TGCGCCAGCAGCCAGGGCAGATGGGCCAGCTATCAAGAGACCCAGTACTTC

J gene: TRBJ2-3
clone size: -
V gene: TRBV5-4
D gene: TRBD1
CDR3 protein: CASSFDRGRDTQYF
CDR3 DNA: TGTGCCAGCAGCTTTGACAGGGGAAGAGATACGCAGTATTTT

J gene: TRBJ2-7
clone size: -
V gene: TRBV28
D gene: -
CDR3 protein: CASSSQGLEQYF
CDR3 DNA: TGTGCCAGCAGTTCGCAGGGGCTCGAGCAGTACTTC

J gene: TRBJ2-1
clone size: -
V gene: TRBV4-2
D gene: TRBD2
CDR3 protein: CASSPPASGAVNEQFF
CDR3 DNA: TGTGCCAGCAGCCCCCCCGCTAGCGGGGCCGTGAATGAGCAGTTCTTC

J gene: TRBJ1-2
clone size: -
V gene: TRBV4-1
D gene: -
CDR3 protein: CASSQLMVSWGYTF
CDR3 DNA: TGCGCCAGCAGCCAATTAATGGTATCCTGGGGCTACACCTTC

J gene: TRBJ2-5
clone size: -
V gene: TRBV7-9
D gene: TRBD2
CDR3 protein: CASSPTSGRYETQYF
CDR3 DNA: TGTGCCAGCAGCCCAACTAGCGGGAGGTATGAGACCCAGTACTTC

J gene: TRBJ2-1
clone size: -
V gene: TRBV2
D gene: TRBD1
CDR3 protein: CASSRQGENEQFF
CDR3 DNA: TGTGCCAGCAGTCGACAGGGGGAGAATGAGCAGTTCTTC

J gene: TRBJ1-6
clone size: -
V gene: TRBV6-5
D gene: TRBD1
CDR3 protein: CASSYSGGRGLSPLHF
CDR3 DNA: TGTGCCAGCAGTTACTCCGGGGGAAGGGGGCTTTCACCCCTCCACTTT

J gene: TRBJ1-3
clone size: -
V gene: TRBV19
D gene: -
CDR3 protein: CASSINEVAGNTIYF
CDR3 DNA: TGTGCCAGTAGTATCAATGAGGTGGCTGGAAACACCATATATTTT

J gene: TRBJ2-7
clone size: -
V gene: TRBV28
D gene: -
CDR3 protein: CASSLNRPMEQYF
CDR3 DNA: TGTGCCAGCAGTCTAAATCGGCCCATGGAGCAGTACTTC

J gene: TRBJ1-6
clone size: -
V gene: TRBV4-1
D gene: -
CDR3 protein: CASSQDQNSPLHF
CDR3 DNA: TGCGCCAGCAGCCAAGATCAGAATTCACCCCTCCACTTT

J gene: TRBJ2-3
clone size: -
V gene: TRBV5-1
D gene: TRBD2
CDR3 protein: CASSSGTRSTDTQYF
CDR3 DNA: TGCGCCAGCAGCTCCGGGACTAGGAGCACAGATACGCAGTATTTT

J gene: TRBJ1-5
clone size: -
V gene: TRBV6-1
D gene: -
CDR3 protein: CASSERPRRDQPQHF
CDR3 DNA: TGTGCCAGCAGTGAGAGACCGCGCCGCGATCAGCCCCAGCATTTT

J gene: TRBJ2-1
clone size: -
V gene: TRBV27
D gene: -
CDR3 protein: CASSPEGGAREQFF
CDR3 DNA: TGTGCCAGCAGTCCGGAAGGGGGGGCGCGGGAGCAGTTCTTC

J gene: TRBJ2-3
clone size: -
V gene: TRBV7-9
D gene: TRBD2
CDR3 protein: CASSTSGTDTQYF
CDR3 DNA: TGTGCCAGCAGCACTAGCGGCACAGATACGCAGTATTTT

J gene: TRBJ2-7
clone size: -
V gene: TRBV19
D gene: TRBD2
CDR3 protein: CASSMSGRASEQYF
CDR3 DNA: TGTGCCAGTAGTATGAGCGGGAGGGCAAGCGAGCAGTACTTC

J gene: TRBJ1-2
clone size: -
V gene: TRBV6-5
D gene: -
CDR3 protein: CASRVQEDYGYTF
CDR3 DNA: TGTGCCAGCCGGGTTCAAGAGGACTATGGCTACACCTTC

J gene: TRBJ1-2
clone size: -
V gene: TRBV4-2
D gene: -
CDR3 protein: CASSQLGAQNYGYTF
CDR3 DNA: TGTGCCAGCAGCCAACTAGGGGCGCAGAACTATGGCTACACCTTC

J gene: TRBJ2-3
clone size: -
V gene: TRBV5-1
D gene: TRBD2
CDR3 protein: CASSPGLVPDTQYF
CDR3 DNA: TGCGCCAGCAGCCCGGGACTAGTTCCAGATACGCAGTATTTT

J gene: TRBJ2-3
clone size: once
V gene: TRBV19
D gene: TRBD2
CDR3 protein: CASSPGLDLGAQYF
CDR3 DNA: TGTGCCAGTAGTCCCGGACTAGATCTAGGGGCGCAGTATTTT

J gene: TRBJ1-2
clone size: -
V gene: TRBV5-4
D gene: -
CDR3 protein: CASSLAFPFHGYTF
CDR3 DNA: TGTGCCAGCAGCTTGGCCTTCCCTTTCCATGGCTACACCTTC

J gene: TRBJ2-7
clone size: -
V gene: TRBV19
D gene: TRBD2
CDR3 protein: CASSIRAGNEQYF
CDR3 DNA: TGTGCCAGTAGTATTCGAGCGGGAAACGAGCAGTACTTC

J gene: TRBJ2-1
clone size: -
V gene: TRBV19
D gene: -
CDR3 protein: CASSPAGGYLYNEQFF
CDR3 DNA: TGTGCCAGTAGTCCCGCTGGGGGGTACCTTTACAATGAGCAGTTCTTC

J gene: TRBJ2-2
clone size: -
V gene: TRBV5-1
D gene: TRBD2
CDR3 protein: CASSLITSGDTGELFF
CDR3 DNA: TGCGCCAGCAGCTTGATTACTAGCGGGGACACCGGGGAGCTGTTTTTT

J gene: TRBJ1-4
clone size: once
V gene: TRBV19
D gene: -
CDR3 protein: CASSTNKGLNEKLFF
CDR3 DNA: TGTGCCAGTAGTACGAACAAGGGCCTTAATGAAAAACTGTTTTTT

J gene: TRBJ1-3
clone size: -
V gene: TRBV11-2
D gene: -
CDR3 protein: CASSLEGNTIYF
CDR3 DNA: TGTGCCAGCAGCTTAGAGGGAAACACCATATATTTT

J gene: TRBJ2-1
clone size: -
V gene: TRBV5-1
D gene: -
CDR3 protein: CASKRSTRDEQFF
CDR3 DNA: TGCGCCAGCAAAAGGTCCACTAGGGATGAGCAGTTCTTC

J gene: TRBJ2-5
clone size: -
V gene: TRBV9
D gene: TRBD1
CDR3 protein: CASSGPGTGGGQTQYF
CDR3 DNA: TGTGCCAGCAGCGGACCCGGGACAGGGGGGGGTCAGACCCAGTACTTC

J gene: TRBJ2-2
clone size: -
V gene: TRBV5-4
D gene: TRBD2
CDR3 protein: CASSHWTSFTGELFF
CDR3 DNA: TGTGCCAGCAGCCACTGGACTAGTTTTACCGGGGAGCTGTTTTTT

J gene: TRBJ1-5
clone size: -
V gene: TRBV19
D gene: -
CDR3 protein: CASSIAGTLLPFSNQPQHF
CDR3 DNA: TGTGCCAGTAGTATAGCTGGGACCCTCCTTCCATTTAGCAATCAGCCCCAGCATTTT

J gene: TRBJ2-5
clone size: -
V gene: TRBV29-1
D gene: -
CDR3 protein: CSVVYSIQETQYF
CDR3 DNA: TGCAGCGTTGTGTATAGCATACAAGAGACCCAGTACTTC

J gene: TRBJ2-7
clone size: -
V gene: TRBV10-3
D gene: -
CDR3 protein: CAISDQGSEQYF
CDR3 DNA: TGTGCCATCAGTGATCAAGGGAGCGAGCAGTACTTC

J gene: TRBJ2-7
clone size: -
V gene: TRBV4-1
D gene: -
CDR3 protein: CASSQAGRPGNEQYF
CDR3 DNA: TGCGCCAGCAGCCAAGCAGGACGTCCCGGGAACGAGCAGTACTTC

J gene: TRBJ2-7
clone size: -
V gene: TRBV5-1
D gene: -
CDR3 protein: CASSPGRQSSYEQYF
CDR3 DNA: TGCGCCAGCAGCCCGGGACGGCAGAGCTCCTACGAGCAGTACTTC

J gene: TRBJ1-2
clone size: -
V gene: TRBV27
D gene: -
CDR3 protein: CASGTPVMGYGYTF
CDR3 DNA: TGTGCCAGCGGAACCCCCGTGATGGGCTATGGCTACACCTTC

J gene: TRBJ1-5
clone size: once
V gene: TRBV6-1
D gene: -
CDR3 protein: CASRNGGNSNQPQHF
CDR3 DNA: TGTGCCAGCCGTAATGGGGGAAATAGCAATCAGCCCCAGCATTTT

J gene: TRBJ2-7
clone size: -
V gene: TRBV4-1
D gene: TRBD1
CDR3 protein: CASSAQGTGGYEQYF
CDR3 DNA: TGCGCCAGCAGCGCTCAGGGGACAGGGGGTTACGAGCAGTACTTC

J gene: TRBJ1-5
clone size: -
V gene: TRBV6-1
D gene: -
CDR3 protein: CASSDSSGGRPQHF
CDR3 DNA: TGTGCCAGCAGTGACTCATCGGGGGGGCGGCCCCAGCATTTT